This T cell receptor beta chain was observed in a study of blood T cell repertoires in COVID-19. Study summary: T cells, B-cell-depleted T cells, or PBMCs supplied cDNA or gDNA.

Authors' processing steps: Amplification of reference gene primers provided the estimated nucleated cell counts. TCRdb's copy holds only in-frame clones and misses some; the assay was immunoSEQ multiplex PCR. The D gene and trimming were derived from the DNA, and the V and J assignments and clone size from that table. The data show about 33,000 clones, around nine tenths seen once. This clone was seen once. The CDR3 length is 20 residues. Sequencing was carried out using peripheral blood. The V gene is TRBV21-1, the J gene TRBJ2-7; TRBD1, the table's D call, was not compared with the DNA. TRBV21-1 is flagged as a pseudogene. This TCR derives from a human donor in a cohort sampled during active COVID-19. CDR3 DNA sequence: TGTGCCAGCAGCAATTCCTTCTTCACAGGGGGTGGTGGGCACCCACTGGAGCAGTACTTC. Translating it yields CASSNSFFTGGGGHPLEQYF.